This is a list of T cell receptor beta chains from one sample in a study of T cell responses to AZD1222 COVID-19 vaccine. Data came from immunoSEQ multiplex PCR; TCRdb stores just in-frame clones and leaves some out. The repertoire has around 150,000 clones, 75% to 85% of them found once; the top ten carry approximately 8%. The sequences come from peripheral blood, collected 28 days after the second dose of the MenACWY control vaccine. All receptors come from an adult who received the MenACWY meningococcal vaccine as a control. Each CDR3 is given with its conserved first and last residue. D genes are given only for firm matches. Rows give clone size only sometimes, using once, few, many, or a class for an expanded clone.

.,TRBV5-4,TRBJ1-1,.,CASSSKNTEAFF,TGTGCCAGCAGCTCGAAGAACACTGAAGCTTTCTTT
.,TRBV7-9,TRBJ2-2,.,CASSLRRGQPSNTGELFF,TGTGCCAGCAGCTTAAGGAGGGGACAGCCCTCGAACACCGGGGAGCTGTTTTTT
.,TRBV5-1,TRBJ2-4,.,CASSLASGSNIQYF,TGCGCCAGCAGCTTGGCTTCGGGGAGTAACATTCAGTACTTC
.,TRBV5-1,TRBJ1-3,TRBD1,CASSSRGGSGNTIYF,TGCGCCAGCAGCTCGCGAGGGGGCTCCGGAAACACCATATATTTT
.,TRBV30,TRBJ1-2,TRBD1,CAWTRTGGTYGYTF,TGTGCCTGGACGCGGACAGGGGGTACCTATGGCTACACCTTC
.,TRBV27,TRBJ1-5,.,CASSLGGASQPQHF,TGTGCCAGCAGCCTAGGAGGGGCGAGTCAGCCCCAGCATTTT
few,TRBV28,TRBJ1-5,.,CASSPAAGSQPQHF,TGTGCCAGCAGCCCCGCAGCGGGAAGTCAGCCCCAGCATTTT
.,TRBV6-5,TRBJ1-1,TRBD1,CASSYYDRGDTEAFF,TGTGCCAGCAGTTACTACGACAGGGGGGACACTGAAGCTTTCTTT
.,TRBV7-9,TRBJ2-7,.,CASSSSLRGSYEQYF,TGTGCCAGCAGCTCATCCCTCAGGGGCTCCTACGAGCAGTACTTC
.,TRBV28,TRBJ1-3,.,CASLGLTGNTIYF,TGTGCCAGCCTGGGGCTAACGGGAAACACCATATATTTT
.,TRBV27,TRBJ1-6,.,CASSLTEGRTYNSPLHF,TGTGCCAGCAGTCTTACGGAAGGGAGGACCTATAATTCACCCCTCCACTTT
few,TRBV27,TRBJ2-3,TRBD2,CASSLGLADITDTQYF,TGTGCCAGCAGTTTAGGACTAGCGGACATCACAGATACGCAGTATTTT
.,TRBV5-4,TRBJ1-1,TRBD1,CASRINRGRTEAFF,TGTGCCAGCAGGATAAACAGGGGGCGAACTGAAGCTTTCTTT
.,TRBV6-8,TRBJ2-7,.,CASSQDRDRGYEQYF,TGTGCCAGCAGCCAAGACCGGGACCGAGGGTACGAGCAGTACTTC
.,TRBV11-3,TRBJ2-7,.,CASSLASVLVNSSYEQYF,TGTGCCAGCAGCTTAGCTTCCGTCTTGGTTAATAGCTCCTACGAGCAGTACTTC
.,TRBV14,TRBJ2-1,TRBD2,CASSQDLLAEQFF,TGTGCCAGCAGCCAAGATTTACTAGCGGAGCAGTTCTTC
once,TRBV5-1,TRBJ1-2,.,CASSLELSPPGYTF,TGCGCCAGCAGCTTGGAGCTGTCACCCCCTGGCTACACCTTC
few,TRBV13,TRBJ2-1,.,CASSLVVSGEQFF,TGTGCCAGCAGCTTAGTGGTGAGCGGTGAGCAGTTCTTC
.,TRBV9,TRBJ1-2,.,CASSTTGHYGYTF,TGTGCCAGCAGCACAACGGGACACTATGGCTACACCTTC
once,TRBV9,TRBJ1-3,.,CASSVDLSGNTIYF,TGTGCCAGCAGCGTAGACTTATCTGGAAACACCATATATTTT
once,TRBV4-1,TRBJ1-2,TRBD1,CASSSPGQGSHGYTF,TGCGCCAGTTCGAGTCCTGGACAGGGGAGCCATGGCTACACCTTC
once,TRBV19,TRBJ1-2,.,CASSIAFTGGNGYTF,TGTGCCAGTAGTATAGCGTTTACGGGAGGGAATGGCTACACCTTC
.,TRBV5-1,TRBJ1-1,.,CASSRSLMNTEAFF,TGCGCCAGCAGCCGTAGCTTAATGAACACTGAAGCTTTCTTT
.,TRBV2,TRBJ1-5,.,CASSVGGGQPQHF,TGTGCCAGCAGTGTGGGGGGCGGTCAGCCCCAGCATTTT
.,TRBV29-1,TRBJ1-2,.,CSVDVQGGNYGYTF,TGCAGCGTTGACGTACAGGGTGGAAACTATGGCTACACCTTC
.,TRBV4-1,TRBJ2-1,TRBD1,CASNPTGPSYNEQFF,TGCGCCAGCAACCCGACAGGGCCTTCCTACAATGAGCAGTTCTTC
.,TRBV11-2,TRBJ1-1,.,CASSFVGSNTEAFF,TGTGCCAGCAGCTTTGTGGGATCGAACACTGAAGCTTTCTTT
.,TRBV9,TRBJ1-6,TRBD1,CASSVGGGGGNSPLHF,TGTGCCAGCAGCGTAGGAGGGGGCGGAGGGAATTCACCCCTCCACTTT
.,TRBV19,TRBJ2-1,.,CASSTASYNEQFF,TGTGCCAGTAGTACAGCCTCTTACAATGAGCAGTTCTTC
.,TRBV15,TRBJ2-7,.,CATSLKTSYEQYF,TGTGCCACCAGCCTAAAGACATCGTACGAGCAGTACTTC
.,TRBV10-3,TRBJ2-7,.,CAISGFEYEQYF,TGTGCCATCAGCGGTTTTGAGTACGAGCAGTACTTC
few,TRBV10-2,TRBJ2-1,TRBD1,CASSDRGYNEQFF,TGCGCCAGCAGTGACAGGGGGTACAATGAGCAGTTCTTC
.,TRBV24-1,TRBJ2-1,.,CATSGIYNEQFF,TGTGCCACCAGTGGGATATACAATGAGCAGTTCTTC
.,TRBV21-1,TRBJ2-7,.,CASSNRVLESYEQYF,TGTGCCAGCAGCAATAGAGTGCTAGAGAGCTACGAGCAGTACTTC
few,TRBV7-9,TRBJ1-5,.,CASSSTRAGYQPQHF,TGTGCCAGCAGCTCGACGAGGGCGGGATATCAGCCCCAGCATTTT
.,TRBV9,TRBJ2-7,.,CASSVGQNYEQYF,TGTGCCAGCAGCGTAGGACAAAACTACGAGCAGTACTTC
.,TRBV19,TRBJ2-7,TRBD2,CASSISRLAGDEQYF,TGTGCCAGTAGTATATCGAGACTAGCGGGAGACGAGCAGTACTTC
once,TRBV15,TRBJ2-2,.,CATSRDIGELFF,TGTGCCACCAGCAGAGATATCGGGGAGCTGTTTTTT
once,TRBV6-6,TRBJ1-5,.,CASSSGGQPQHF,TGTGCCAGCAGCTCCGGGGGTCAGCCCCAGCATTTT
once,TRBV13,TRBJ1-2,TRBD1,CASSSWTGSDGYTF,TGTGCCAGCAGCTCCTGGACAGGGTCGGATGGCTACACCTTC
.,TRBV7-9,TRBJ1-1,.,CASSLRSGLNTEAFF,TGTGCCAGCAGCCTCAGATCGGGCTTGAACACTGAAGCTTTCTTT
.,TRBV19,TRBJ1-2,TRBD1,CASRRTGGGDYGYTF,TGTGCCAGTAGGAGGACAGGGGGAGGCGACTATGGCTACACCTTC
.,TRBV5-1,TRBJ1-1,.,CASSLLSPAVAEAFF,TGCGCCAGCAGCCTGCTTTCTCCGGCTGTCGCTGAAGCTTTCTTT
.,TRBV3-1/TRBV3-2,TRBJ2-3,.,CASSQGQRDTDTQYF,TGTGCCAGCAGCCAAGGACAGAGGGACACAGATACGCAGTATTTT
.,TRBV30,TRBJ1-2,.,CAWNRGGRGYTF,TGTGCCTGGAATCGGGGAGGAAGGGGCTACACCTTC
.,TRBV28,TRBJ1-1,TRBD1,CASSPRTGMNTEAFF,TGTGCCAGCAGTCCTCGGACAGGTATGAACACTGAAGCTTTCTTT
.,TRBV12-3/TRBV12-4,TRBJ1-1,.,CASSQTGSAEAFF,TGTGCCAGCAGTCAAACAGGGTCAGCTGAAGCTTTCTTT
.,TRBV24-1,TRBJ1-4,TRBD1,CATSDPGTGGEKLFF,TGTGCCACCAGTGACCCCGGGACAGGGGGTGAAAAACTGTTTTTT
.,TRBV30,TRBJ1-1,.,CAWTGANTEAFF,TGTGCCTGGACAGGGGCGAACACTGAAGCTTTCTTT
.,TRBV7-9,TRBJ1-2,.,CASSLETGGYTF,TGTGCCAGCAGCTTAGAGACGGGTGGCTACACCTTC